A selection of T cell receptor beta chains follows, all from one sample in a study of T cells after yellow fever vaccination. TCRdb re-called the 5' RACE reads through MiXCR, storing one row per CDR3 protein. The table shows approximately 120,000 distinct CDR3 sequences, with around 7.7% occurring only once. Sequences were derived from CD4+ T cells sorted from PBMCs, sampled roughly 10 days after the first yellow fever vaccination. The receptor set was obtained from a man between 18 and 35 years old who received the YFV17D yellow fever vaccine. Each CDR3 is given with its conserved first and last residue.

>TRBJ2-5|TRBV7-2
CASSSMWTQYF
>TRBJ2-3|TRBV5-1
CASSLENHPGDTQYF
>TRBJ1-1|TRBV5-1
CASSLGEVMNTEAFF
>TRBJ1-2|TRBV6-1
CASRGTEYYGYTF
>TRBJ2-7|TRBV5-4
CATGPFYEQYF
>TRBJ2-7|TRBV7-8
CASSLGEMYEQYF
>TRBJ1-2|TRBV4-2
CASSQGRDRENYGYTF
>TRBJ2-1|TRBV5-1
CASSLQSSYNEQFF
>TRBJ2-1|TRBV20-1
CSAKGGYYNEQFF
>TRBJ2-2|TRBV7-2
CASSFTSGVTGELFF
>TRBJ2-7|TRBV12-3/TRBV12-4
CASSFLAEQYF
>TRBJ1-2|TRBV6-1
CASSEQGNYGYTF
>TRBJ1-5|TRBV24-1
CATSGTLSNQPQHF
>TRBJ1-1|TRBV7-9
CASSYLRQGRTEAFF
>TRBJ2-5|TRBV9
CASSARGGTVQETQYF
>TRBJ2-3|TRBV29-1
CSVEGVSTDTQYF